The 14 T cell receptor beta chains listed next were all sequenced from one sample in a study of blood T cell repertoires in COVID-19. Sequenced by immunoSEQ multiplex PCR; TCRdb stores in-frame clones only, minus some. The table lists more than 45,000 clones, roughly nine tenths of them singletons. The sample was peripheral blood. These TCRs come from a human donor with active COVID-19. The donor label of this sample is uncertain.

The chain combines TRBV14 with TRBJ2-7, with unresolved D. Trimming left V 0 bases short and J 4 bases short, with 7 bases between. In germline, CDR1 is SGHDN, CDR2 FVKESK. The CDR3 totals 13 residues. The CDR3 DNA follows: TGTGCCAGCAGCCAAGAGAACTCTTACGAGCAGTACTTC. Its translation is CASSQENSYEQYF.

CDR3 bases: TGTGCCAGCAGCAAACTGCTAGGGGGTGAAAAACTGTTTTTT. Amino acids: CASSKLLGGEKLFF. The chain is built from TRBV6-5 and TRBJ1-4; TRBD1 is a possible D gene (6 bases). The CDR3 spans 14 residues. Trimming cost V 6 bases and J 7 bases, with 15 bases left between them. Germline V gives CDR1 MNHEY, CDR2 SVGAGI.

This clone was recorded only once. The V gene is TRBV10-3, the J gene TRBJ2-2; possible D gene TRBD1, 5 bases. The germline CDR1 and CDR2 sequences are ENHRY and SYGVKD. Trimming stripped 2 bases from V and 5 bases from J, with 9 bases between. This CDR3 contains 14 residues. CDR3 sequence reads: CAISEAGLTGELFF. The DNA of the CDR3 is TGTGCCATCAGTGAGGCAGGGTTGACCGGGGAGCTGTTTTTT.

J is TRBJ2-7 and V is TRBV5-1; TRBD1 aligns across 12 bases. The V and J ends lost 0 bases and 6 bases, in that order; junction bases with no gene match: 7. The V gene's germline CDR1 is SGHRS and CDR2 YFSETQ. This CDR3 has 16 residues. This CDR3 reads CASSLGDRGPGGEQYF. The CDR3 nucleotides read TGCGCCAGCAGCTTGGGGGACAGGGGGCCCGGGGGCGAGCAGTACTTC.

This chain connects TRBV7-8 to TRBJ1-1, with D perhaps TRBD1 (5 bases). CDR1 is SGHVS, CDR2 FQNEAQ, per germline. V was shortened by 1 base and J by 5 bases, with 11 bases between the two germline ends. This CDR3 is built from 14 residues. CDR3 residues: CASSLGDRGTEAFF. In nucleotides, the CDR3 is TGTGCCAGCAGCTTAGGGGACCGGGGGACTGAAGCTTTCTTT.

As DNA, the CDR3 is TGTGCCAGCAGCTCACGCTGGGGAGGAGAGGAAAAACTGTTTTTT. Translating it yields CASSSRWGGEEKLFF. The chain carries TRBV7-6 and TRBJ1-4; D gene unclear. V lost 4 bases and J lost 8, with 17 bases in between. Germline V gene lookup returns CDR1 SGHVS and CDR2 FNYEAQ. This CDR3 comprises 15 residues. Full variable domain (rest looked up from reference TRBV7-6 and TRBJ1-4): GAGVSQSPRYKVTKRGQDVALRCDPISGHVSLYWYRQALGQGPEFLTYFNYEAQQDKSGLPNDRFSAERPEGSISTLTIQRTEQRDSAMYRCASSSRWGGEEKLFFGSGTQLSVL.

The J gene is TRBJ1-5, the V gene TRBV7-9, with D maybe TRBD1 (5 bases). CDR3 length equals 15 residues. Germline-derived CDR1 and CDR2 are SEHNR and FQNEAQ (reference sequence). With 0 bases removed from V and 3 bases from J, the gap between germline ends came to 9 bases. This CDR3 is CASSLAAGNNQPQHF. Here the CDR3 DNA reads TGTGCCAGCAGCTTAGCGGCAGGGAACAATCAGCCCCAGCATTTT.

This chain connects TRBV4-1 to TRBJ2-1; TRBD1 might be the D (5 bases). V lost 0 bases and J 3 bases, leaving 15 bases between the germline ends. Germline V gives CDR1 MGHRA, CDR2 YSYEKL. This CDR3 is built from 17 residues. CDR3 region: CASSQDGAGGFYNEQFF. The CDR3 DNA follows: TGCGCCAGCAGCCAAGATGGGGCAGGTGGGTTCTACAATGAGCAGTTCTTC.

The rearrangement uses TRBV9 and TRBJ1-3, with D uncertain. This CDR3 has 14 residues. Germline assignment: CDR1 SGDLS and CDR2 YYNGEE. V lost 0 bases, J lost 3 bases, and 7 bases lay in between. This CDR3 is CASSVAGGGNTIYF. As DNA, the CDR3 is TGTGCCAGCAGCGTAGCTGGAGGTGGAAACACCATATATTTT.

V is TRBV5-4 and J is TRBJ2-1, with 8 bases aligning to TRBD2. CDR1 is SGHNT and CDR2 is YYREEE in the germline V gene (reference sequence). The J segment lost 9 bases and the V segment lost 0 bases, leaving 5 bases of the junction unmatched. The CDR3 has 14 residues. As DNA, the CDR3 is TGTGCCAGCAGCTTGGTCGGGGGGGCCGGTGAGCAGTTCTTC. Translated: CASSLVGGAGEQFF.

This chain links TRBV2 with TRBJ1-2; 7 nucleotides match TRBD1. The CDR3 runs to 15 residues. Germline CDR1 SNHLY, CDR2 FYNNEI. Losses at the gene ends were 6 bases for V and 0 bases for J; bases not matched to a gene: 7. CDR3 bases: TGTGCCAGCAGGGCCCAAGGGACAGCTAACTATGGCTACACCTTC. This sequence encodes CASRAQGTANYGYTF.

The chain employs TRBV18 and TRBJ1-5, with a possible D match to TRBD1 (5 bases). Germline V CDR1 and CDR2: KGHSH, LQKENI. The CDR3 totals 16 residues. Trimming removed 5 bases at V and 9 bases at J, with 23 bases between. This chain's CDR3 is CASSVLGDSSSPPQHF. In nucleotides, the CDR3 is TGTGCCAGCTCAGTCTTAGGAGACAGTTCATCCCCGCCCCAGCATTTT.

This clone was detected once. J is TRBJ1-5 and V is TRBV27; D ambiguous. The CDR3 is made up of 11 amino acids. CDR1 MNHEY and CDR2 SMNVEV come from the germline V gene (reference sequence). V was cut by 8 bases and J by 7 bases, with 9 bases left in between. The CDR3 DNA reads as TGTGCCAGCGGCTTTAACCAGCCCCAGCATTTT. This gives the protein CASGFNQPQHF.

V is TRBV2 and J is TRBJ1-2, with a tentative D call TRBD1 (5 bases). This CDR3 spans 12 amino acids. The V and J ends lost 5 bases and 8 bases respectively, with 12 bases between them. Germline V gene sequence: CDR1 SNHLY, CDR2 FYNNEI. CDR3 nucleotides: TGTGCCAGCAGTCCGGGACTCGACGGCTACACCTTC. Residues: CASSPGLDGYTF. The entire variable domain, with the rest obtained from reference TRBV2 and TRBJ1-2, is as follows: EPEVTQTPSHQVTQMGQEVILRCVPISNHLYFYWYRQILGQKVEFLVSFYNNEISEKSEIFDDQFSVERPDGSNFTLKIRSTKLEDSAMYFCASSPGLDGYTFGSGTRLTVV.